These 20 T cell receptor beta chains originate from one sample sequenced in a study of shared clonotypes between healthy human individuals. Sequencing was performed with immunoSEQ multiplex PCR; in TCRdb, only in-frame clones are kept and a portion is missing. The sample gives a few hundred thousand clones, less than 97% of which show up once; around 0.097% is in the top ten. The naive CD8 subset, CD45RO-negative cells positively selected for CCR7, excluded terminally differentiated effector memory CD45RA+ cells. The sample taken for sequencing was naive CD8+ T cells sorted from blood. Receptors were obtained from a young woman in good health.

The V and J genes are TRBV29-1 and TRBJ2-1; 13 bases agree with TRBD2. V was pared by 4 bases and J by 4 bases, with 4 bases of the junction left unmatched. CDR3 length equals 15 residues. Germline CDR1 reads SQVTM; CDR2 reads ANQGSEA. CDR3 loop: CSVGLAGGLYNEQFF. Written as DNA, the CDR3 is TGCAGCGTTGGACTAGCGGGAGGACTTTACAATGAGCAGTTCTTC.

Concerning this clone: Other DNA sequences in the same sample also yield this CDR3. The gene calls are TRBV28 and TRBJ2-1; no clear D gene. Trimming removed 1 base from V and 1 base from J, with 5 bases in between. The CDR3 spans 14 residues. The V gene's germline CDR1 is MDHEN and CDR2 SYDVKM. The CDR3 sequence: CASSLLGSYNEQFF. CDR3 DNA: TGTGCCAGCAGTTTATTGGGTTCCTACAATGAGCAGTTCTTC.

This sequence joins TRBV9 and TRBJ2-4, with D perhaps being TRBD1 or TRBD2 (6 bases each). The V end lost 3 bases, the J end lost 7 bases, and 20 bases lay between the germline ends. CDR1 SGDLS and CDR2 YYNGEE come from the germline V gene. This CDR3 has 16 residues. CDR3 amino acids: CASSGGLSGAANIQYF. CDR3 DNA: TGTGCCAGCAGCGGGGGACTGTCGGGGGCGGCGAACATTCAGTACTTC.

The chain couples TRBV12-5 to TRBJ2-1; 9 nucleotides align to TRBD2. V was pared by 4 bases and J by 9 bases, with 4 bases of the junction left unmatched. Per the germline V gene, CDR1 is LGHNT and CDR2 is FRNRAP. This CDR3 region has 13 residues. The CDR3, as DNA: TGTGCTAGTGGTTGGGGCGGGAGGGCTGAGCAGTTCTTC. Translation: CASGWGGRAEQFF.

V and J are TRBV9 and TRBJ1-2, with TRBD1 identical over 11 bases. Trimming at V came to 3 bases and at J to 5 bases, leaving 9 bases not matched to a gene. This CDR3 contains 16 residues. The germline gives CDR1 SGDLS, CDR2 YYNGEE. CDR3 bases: TGTGCCAGCAGCGGCCGGGACCGGGACAGGGGGTATGGCTACACCTTC. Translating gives CASSGRDRDRGYGYTF.

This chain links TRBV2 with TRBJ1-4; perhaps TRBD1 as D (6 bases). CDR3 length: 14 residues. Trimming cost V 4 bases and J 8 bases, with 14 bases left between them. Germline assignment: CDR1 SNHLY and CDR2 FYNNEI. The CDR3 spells CASSVWGQEEKLFF. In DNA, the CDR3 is TGTGCCAGCAGTGTCTGGGGGCAGGAAGAAAAACTGTTTTTT.

The CDR3 sequence: CSVEDRDMDRGYGYTF. The CDR3 nucleotides read TGCAGCGTTGAAGATAGGGACATGGACAGGGGGTATGGCTACACCTTC. V is TRBV29-1 and J is TRBJ1-2, with 10 bases matching TRBD1. CDR1 SQVTM and CDR2 ANQGSEA come from the germline V gene. V trimming: 0 bases; J trimming: 5 bases; junction bases outside the gene matches: 9. This CDR3 has 16 amino acids.

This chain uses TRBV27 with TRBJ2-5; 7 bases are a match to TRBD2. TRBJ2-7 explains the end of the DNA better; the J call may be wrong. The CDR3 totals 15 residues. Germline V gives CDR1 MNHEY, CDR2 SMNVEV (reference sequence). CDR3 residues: CASSLRGGGSYEQYF. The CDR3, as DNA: TGTGCCAGCAGTCTACGTGGCGGGGGTTCCTACGAGCAGTACTTC.

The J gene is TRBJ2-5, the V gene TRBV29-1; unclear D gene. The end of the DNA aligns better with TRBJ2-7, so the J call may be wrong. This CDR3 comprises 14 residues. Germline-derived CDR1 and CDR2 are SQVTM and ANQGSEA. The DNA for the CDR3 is TGCAGCGTTGTCTCGGGTTTGGTATCCTACGAGCAGTACTTC. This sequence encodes CSVVSGLVSYEQYF.

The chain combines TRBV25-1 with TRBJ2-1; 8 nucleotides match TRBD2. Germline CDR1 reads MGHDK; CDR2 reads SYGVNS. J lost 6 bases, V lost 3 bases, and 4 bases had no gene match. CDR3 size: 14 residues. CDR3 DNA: TGTGCCAGCAGTGACGGGACTAGTTCCAATGAGCAGTTCTTC. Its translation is CASSDGTSSNEQFF.

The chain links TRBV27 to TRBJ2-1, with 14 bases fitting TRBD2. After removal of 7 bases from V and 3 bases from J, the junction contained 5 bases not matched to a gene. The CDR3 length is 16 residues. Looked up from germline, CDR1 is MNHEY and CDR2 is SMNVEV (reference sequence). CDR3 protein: CASIRGTSGSYNEQFF. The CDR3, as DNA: TGTGCCAGCATTAGGGGGACTAGCGGGAGCTACAATGAGCAGTTCTTC.

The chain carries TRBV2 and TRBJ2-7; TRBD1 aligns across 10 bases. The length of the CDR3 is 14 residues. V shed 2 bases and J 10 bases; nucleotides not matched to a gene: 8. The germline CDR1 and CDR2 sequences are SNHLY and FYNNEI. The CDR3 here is CASSELTGTGDQYF. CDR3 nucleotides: TGTGCCAGCAGTGAACTGACCGGGACAGGGGACCAGTACTTC. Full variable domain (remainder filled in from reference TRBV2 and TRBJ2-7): EPEVTQTPSHQVTQMGQEVILRCVPISNHLYFYWYRQILGQKVEFLVSFYNNEISEKSEIFDDQFSVERPDGSNFTLKIRSTKLEDSAMYFCASSELTGTGDQYFGPGTRLTVT.

In DNA form, the CDR3 reads TGTGCCAGCAGCTTAGTGTACTTGCTCGGGACAGGGGAGGGCACTGAAGCTTTCTTT. It encodes CASSLVYLLGTGEGTEAFF. The J gene is TRBJ1-1, the V gene TRBV7-8; 10 bases match TRBD1. V lost 1 base, J lost 4 bases, and 15 bases stayed unmatched. The CDR3 runs to 19 residues. Germline values: CDR1 SGHVS, CDR2 FQNEAQ.

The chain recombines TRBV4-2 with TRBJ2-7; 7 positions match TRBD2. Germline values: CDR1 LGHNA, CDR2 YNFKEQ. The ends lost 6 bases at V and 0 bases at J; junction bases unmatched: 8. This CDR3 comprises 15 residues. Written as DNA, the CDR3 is TGTGCCAGCAGACGCACAGCGGGGAGCTCCTACGAGCAGTACTTC. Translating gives CASRRTAGSSYEQYF.

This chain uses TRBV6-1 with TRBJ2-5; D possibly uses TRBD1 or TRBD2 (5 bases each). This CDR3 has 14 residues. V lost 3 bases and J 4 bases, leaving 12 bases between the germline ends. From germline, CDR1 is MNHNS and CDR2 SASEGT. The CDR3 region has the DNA TGTGCCAGCAGTGAGGGTATGGGGGTAGAGACCCAGTACTTC. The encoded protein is CASSEGMGVETQYF.

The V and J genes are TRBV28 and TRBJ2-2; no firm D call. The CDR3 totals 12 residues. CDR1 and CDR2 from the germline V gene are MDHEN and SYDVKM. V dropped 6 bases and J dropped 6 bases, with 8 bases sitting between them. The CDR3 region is CASSLSPGELFF. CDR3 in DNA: TGTGCCAGCAGCCTTTCACCCGGGGAGCTGTTTTTT. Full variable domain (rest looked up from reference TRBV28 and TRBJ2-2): DVKVTQSSRYLVKRTGEKVFLECVQDMDHENMFWYRQDPGLGLRLIYFSYDVKMKEKGDIPEGYSVSREKKERFSLILESASTNQTSMYLCASSLSPGELFFGEGSRLTVL.

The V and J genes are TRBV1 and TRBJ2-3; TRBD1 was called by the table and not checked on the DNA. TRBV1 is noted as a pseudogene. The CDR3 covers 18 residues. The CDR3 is CTSSQDRVTHRHIDTQYF. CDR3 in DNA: TGCACCAGCAGCCAAGACAGGGTTACCCACCGACATATAGATACGCAGTATTTT.

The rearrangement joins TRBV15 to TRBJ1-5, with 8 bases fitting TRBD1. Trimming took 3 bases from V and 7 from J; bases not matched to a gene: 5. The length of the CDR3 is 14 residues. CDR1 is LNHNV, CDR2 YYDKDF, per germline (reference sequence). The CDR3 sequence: CATSSDRGWQPQHF. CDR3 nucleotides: TGTGCCACCAGCAGCGACAGGGGATGGCAGCCCCAGCATTTT. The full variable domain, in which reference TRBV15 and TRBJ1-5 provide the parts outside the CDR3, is DAMVIQNPRYQVTQFGKPVTLSCSQTLNHNVMYWYQQKSSQAPKLLFHYYDKDFNNEADTPDNFQSRRPNTSFCFLDIRSPGLGDTAMYLCATSSDRGWQPQHFGDGTRLSIL.

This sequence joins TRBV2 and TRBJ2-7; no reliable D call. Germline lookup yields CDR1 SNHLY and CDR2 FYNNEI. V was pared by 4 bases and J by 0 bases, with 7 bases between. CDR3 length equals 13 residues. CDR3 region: CASSVPGSYEQYF. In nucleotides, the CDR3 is TGTGCCAGCAGTGTTCCCGGCTCCTACGAGCAGTACTTC.

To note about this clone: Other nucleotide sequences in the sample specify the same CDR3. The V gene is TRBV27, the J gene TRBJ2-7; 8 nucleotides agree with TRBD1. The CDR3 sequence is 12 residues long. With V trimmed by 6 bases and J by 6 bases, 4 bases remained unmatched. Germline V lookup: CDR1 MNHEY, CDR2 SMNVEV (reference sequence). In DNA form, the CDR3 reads TGTGCCAGCAGCCCGACAGGGGTCGAGCAGTACTTC. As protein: CASSPTGVEQYF.